The rows below give T cell receptor beta chains drawn from one sample of a study of T cell changes during pregnancy in multiple sclerosis. Libraries were prepared by immunoSEQ multiplex PCR; TCRdb keeps only in-frame clonotypes and omits some of them. In the table there are fewer than 150,000 clones, around 95% of which are singletons. The material sequenced was peripheral blood, taken after pregnancy. All receptors derive from a female donor with multiple sclerosis, enrolled in a pregnancy study. CDR3s include the opening cysteine and the closing phenylalanine or tryptophan. Fields, in order: CDR3 length, clone size, V gene, J gene, CDR3 protein. The size field is filled for only some rows; it gives once, few, many or a size class.

len: 16; abundance: NA; v_gene: TRBV7-9; j_gene: TRBJ2-1; CDR3aa: CASSPRLAGNDNEQFF
len: 15; abundance: NA; v_gene: TRBV28; j_gene: TRBJ2-1; CDR3aa: CASSLGRLMNNEQFF
len: 13; abundance: NA; v_gene: TRBV5-5; j_gene: TRBJ1-5; CDR3aa: CASSFSGELAQHF
len: 12; abundance: once; v_gene: TRBV28; j_gene: TRBJ2-7; CDR3aa: CASKSGNDEQYF
len: 16; abundance: NA; v_gene: TRBV6-5; j_gene: TRBJ1-2; CDR3aa: CASSYSGTGGGYGYTF
len: 15; abundance: NA; v_gene: TRBV27; j_gene: TRBJ1-5; CDR3aa: CASSFWYQSNQPQHF
len: 16; abundance: NA; v_gene: TRBV7-2; j_gene: TRBJ1-5; CDR3aa: CASSFGGQGGNQPQHF
len: 15; abundance: NA; v_gene: TRBV11-2; j_gene: TRBJ1-2; CDR3aa: CASSSNRGRNYGYTF
len: 15; abundance: NA; v_gene: TRBV5-1; j_gene: TRBJ1-2; CDR3aa: CASSQTGGSDYGYTF
len: 15; abundance: NA; v_gene: TRBV29-1; j_gene: TRBJ1-4; CDR3aa: CSVVTSQETSEKLFF
len: 13; abundance: NA; v_gene: TRBV7-8; j_gene: TRBJ1-4; CDR3aa: CASSYRTGEKLFF
len: 13; abundance: NA; v_gene: TRBV19; j_gene: TRBJ1-1; CDR3aa: CATRDRGNTEAFF
len: 15; abundance: NA; v_gene: TRBV9; j_gene: TRBJ2-6; CDR3aa: CASTLGGRGANVLTF
len: 15; abundance: NA; v_gene: TRBV7-2; j_gene: TRBJ2-7; CDR3aa: CASSRLAGGSYEQYF
len: 16; abundance: once; v_gene: TRBV7-9; j_gene: TRBJ2-1; CDR3aa: CASSLVAGTGGNEQFF
len: 13; abundance: NA; v_gene: TRBV2; j_gene: TRBJ2-7; CDR3aa: CASSESGGGSSYF
len: 17; abundance: once; v_gene: TRBV4-2; j_gene: TRBJ2-5; CDR3aa: CASSQASRTGMQETQYF
len: 16; abundance: NA; v_gene: TRBV7-3; j_gene: TRBJ2-1; CDR3aa: CASSSRGGRSYNEQFF
len: 16; abundance: NA; v_gene: TRBV5-6; j_gene: TRBJ2-7; CDR3aa: CASSLESGRNFYEQYF
len: 14; abundance: NA; v_gene: TRBV2; j_gene: TRBJ2-1; CDR3aa: CASKGLAALNEQFF
len: 14; abundance: NA; v_gene: TRBV5-1; j_gene: TRBJ2-3; CDR3aa: CASSSLLGADTQYF
len: 14; abundance: NA; v_gene: TRBV6-5; j_gene: TRBJ1-2; CDR3aa: CASSFYGQTDGYTF
len: 14; abundance: NA; v_gene: TRBV5-4; j_gene: TRBJ2-3; CDR3aa: CASTPSVVTDTQYF
len: 15; abundance: NA; v_gene: TRBV15; j_gene: TRBJ2-5; CDR3aa: CATSREGNSMETQYF